One sample yielded the 6 T cell receptor beta chains listed below, sequenced in a study of cytotoxic CD8 clonotypes in ibrutinib-treated CLL. Data came from immunoSEQ multiplex PCR; TCRdb stores just in-frame clones and leaves some out. In the table there are under 300,000 clones, roughly 70% of which are singletons. This specimen consisted of PBMCs, obtained after 24 months of ibrutinib treatment. These receptors came from a human donor with chronic lymphocytic leukemia.

This rearrangement joins TRBV18 to TRBJ1-2; 7 bases align to TRBD1. Losses at the gene ends were 1 base for V and 2 bases for J; bases not matched to a gene: 4. The germline CDR1 and CDR2 sequences are KGHSH and LQKENI. The CDR3 length is 15 residues. In nucleotides, the CDR3 is TGTGCCAGCTCACCACAGGAGGGGGCGAACTATGGCTACACCTTC. Protein: CASSPQEGANYGYTF.

This clone was counted a few times. The CDR3 loop is CSVEVSAGLYGYTF. The CDR3 DNA follows: TGCAGCGTTGAAGTTTCGGCCGGCCTCTATGGCTACACCTTC. The chain links TRBV29-1 to TRBJ1-2; D remains unclear. The CDR3 is made up of 14 amino acids. Between the trimmed V and J ends, which lost 1 base and 4 bases, there was a span of 13 bases. Germline CDR1 and CDR2: SQVTM and ANQGSEA.

With respect to this clone: This sample includes further DNA sequences coding for the same CDR3. The genes are TRBV28 and TRBJ2-1; the match to TRBD2 covers 8 bases. Germline CDR1 MDHEN, CDR2 SYDVKM. The J segment lost 5 bases and the V segment lost 4 bases, leaving 1 base of the junction unmatched. The CDR3 spans 13 residues. The CDR3 nucleotides read TGTGCCAGCAGTTCACTAGCGGACAATGAGCAGTTCTTC. Amino acid sequence: CASSSLADNEQFF. Full variable domain (outside the CDR3, taken from reference TRBV28 and TRBJ2-1): DVKVTQSSRYLVKRTGEKVFLECVQDMDHENMFWYRQDPGLGLRLIYFSYDVKMKEKGDIPEGYSVSREKKERFSLILESASTNQTSMYLCASSSLADNEQFFGPGTRLTVL.

The chain joins TRBV6-5 to TRBJ2-1, with 7 bases identical to TRBD2. The V gene's germline CDR1 is MNHEY and CDR2 SVGAGI. V trimming: 5 bases; J trimming: 15 bases; junction bases outside the gene matches: 16. The CDR3 has 14 residues. CDR3 residues: CASSARDGGIERFF. CDR3 nucleotides: TGTGCCAGCAGTGCCCGGGACGGGGGGATTGAAAGGTTCTTC.

V is TRBV10-3 and J is TRBJ1-3, with D possibly matching TRBD1 (6 bases). Germline CDR1 and CDR2: ENHRY and SYGVKD. The CDR3 sequence is 14 residues long. V lost 6 bases and J 4 bases, leaving 13 bases between the germline ends. The CDR3 loop is CAIRDGTSGNTIYF. The CDR3 bases are TGTGCCATCAGAGACGGGACATCGGGAAACACCATATATTTT.

V is TRBV9 and J is TRBJ1-1; D is undetermined. Trimming pared 7 bases from V and 2 bases from J, leaving 12 bases between. The length of the CDR3 is 13 residues. In germline, CDR1 is SGDLS, CDR2 YYNGEE. The CDR3 loop is CASSSLSNTEAFF. The CDR3 nucleotides are TGTGCCAGCTCTTCCCTGTCCAACACTGAAGCTTTCTTT.